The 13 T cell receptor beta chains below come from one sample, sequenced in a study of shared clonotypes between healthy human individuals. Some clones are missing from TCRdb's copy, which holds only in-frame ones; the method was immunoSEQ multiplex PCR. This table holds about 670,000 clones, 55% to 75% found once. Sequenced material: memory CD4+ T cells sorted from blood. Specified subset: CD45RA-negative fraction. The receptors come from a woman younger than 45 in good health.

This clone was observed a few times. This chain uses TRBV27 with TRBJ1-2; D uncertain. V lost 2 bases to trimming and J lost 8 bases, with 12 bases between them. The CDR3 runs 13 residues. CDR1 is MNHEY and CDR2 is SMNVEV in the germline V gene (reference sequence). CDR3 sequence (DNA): TGTGCCAGCAGTTTAGGGAGCGGGAACGGCTACACCTTC. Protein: CASSLGSGNGYTF.

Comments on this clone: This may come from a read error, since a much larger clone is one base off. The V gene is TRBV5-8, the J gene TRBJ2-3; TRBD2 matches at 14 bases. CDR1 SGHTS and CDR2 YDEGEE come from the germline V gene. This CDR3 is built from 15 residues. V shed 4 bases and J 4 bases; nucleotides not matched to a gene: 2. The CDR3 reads CASSLGLAGADTQYF. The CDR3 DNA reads TGTGCCAGCAGCCTGGGACTAGCGGGAGCAGATACGCAGTATTTT.

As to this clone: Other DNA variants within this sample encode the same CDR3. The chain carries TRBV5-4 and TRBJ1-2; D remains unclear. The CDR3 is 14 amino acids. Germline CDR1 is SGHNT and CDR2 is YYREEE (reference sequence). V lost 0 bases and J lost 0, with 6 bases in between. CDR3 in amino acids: CASSLDRTNYGYTF. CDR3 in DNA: TGTGCCAGCAGCTTGGATCGGACTAACTATGGCTACACCTTC.

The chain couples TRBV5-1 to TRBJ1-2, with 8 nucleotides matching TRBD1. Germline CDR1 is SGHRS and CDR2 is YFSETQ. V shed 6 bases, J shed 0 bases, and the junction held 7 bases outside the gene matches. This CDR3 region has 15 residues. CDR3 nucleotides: TGCGCCAGCAACTCTGGACAGGGAGCTAACTATGGCTACACCTTC. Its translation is CASNSGQGANYGYTF.

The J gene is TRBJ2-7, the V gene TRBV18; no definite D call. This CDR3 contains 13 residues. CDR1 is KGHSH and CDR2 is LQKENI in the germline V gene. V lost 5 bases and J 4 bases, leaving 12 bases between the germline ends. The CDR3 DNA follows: TGTGCCAGCTCATCGACGGACGGGTACGAGCAGTACTTC. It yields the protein CASSSTDGYEQYF.

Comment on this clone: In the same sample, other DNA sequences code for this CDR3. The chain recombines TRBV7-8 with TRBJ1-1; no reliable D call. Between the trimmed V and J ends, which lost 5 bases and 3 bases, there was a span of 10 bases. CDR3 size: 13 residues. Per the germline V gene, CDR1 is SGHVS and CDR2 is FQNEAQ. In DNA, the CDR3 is TGTGCCAGCAGCACTCAGAGGGACACTGAAGCTTTCTTT. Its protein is CASSTQRDTEAFF.

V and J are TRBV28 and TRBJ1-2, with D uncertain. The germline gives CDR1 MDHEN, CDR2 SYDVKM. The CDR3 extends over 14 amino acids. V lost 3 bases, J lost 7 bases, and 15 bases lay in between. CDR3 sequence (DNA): TGTGCCAGCAGTTTTCCCCAGCCCGCGGGTGGCTACACCTTC. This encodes CASSFPQPAGGYTF.

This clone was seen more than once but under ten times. CDR3 in amino acids: CASSLELGGTYEQYF. The CDR3 DNA follows: TGTGCCAGCAGCTTAGAATTAGGGGGGACCTACGAGCAGTACTTC. V and J are TRBV11-2 and TRBJ2-7, with D perhaps being TRBD1 or TRBD2 (6 bases each). V was clipped by 0 bases and J by 2 bases, with 11 bases between them. The germline CDR1 and CDR2 sequences are SGHAT and FQNNGV. This CDR3 has 15 residues.

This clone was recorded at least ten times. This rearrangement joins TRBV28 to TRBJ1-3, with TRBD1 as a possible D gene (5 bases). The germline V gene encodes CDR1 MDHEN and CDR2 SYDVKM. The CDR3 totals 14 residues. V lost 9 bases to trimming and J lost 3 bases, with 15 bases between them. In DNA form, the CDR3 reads TGTGCCAGTCACAACGCGGGGGATGGAAACACCATATATTTT. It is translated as CASHNAGDGNTIYF.

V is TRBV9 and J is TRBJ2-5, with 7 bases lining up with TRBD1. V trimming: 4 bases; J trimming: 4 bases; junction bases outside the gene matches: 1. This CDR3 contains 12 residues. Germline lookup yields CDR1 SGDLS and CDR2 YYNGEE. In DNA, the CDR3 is TGTGCCAGCAGCAGGGACAGAGAGACCCAGTACTTC. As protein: CASSRDRETQYF.

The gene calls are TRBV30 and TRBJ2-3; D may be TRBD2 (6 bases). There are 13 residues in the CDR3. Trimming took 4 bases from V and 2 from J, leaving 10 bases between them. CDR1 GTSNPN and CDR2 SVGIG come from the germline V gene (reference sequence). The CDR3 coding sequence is TGTGCCTGGACCCGGGAGAACACAGATACGCAGTATTTT. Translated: CAWTRENTDTQYF.

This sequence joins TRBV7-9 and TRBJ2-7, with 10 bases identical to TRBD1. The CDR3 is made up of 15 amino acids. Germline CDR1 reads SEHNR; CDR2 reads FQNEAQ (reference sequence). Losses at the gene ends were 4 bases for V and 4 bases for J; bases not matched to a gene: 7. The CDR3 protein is CASSSAGTGAYEQYF. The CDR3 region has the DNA TGTGCCAGCAGCTCTGCCGGGACAGGGGCGTACGAGCAGTACTTC. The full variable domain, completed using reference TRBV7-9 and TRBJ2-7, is DTGVSQNPRHKITKRGQNVTFRCDPISEHNRLYWYRQTLGQGPEFLTYFQNEAQLEKSRLLSDRFSAERPKGSFSTLEIQRTEQGDSAMYLCASSSAGTGAYEQYFGPGTRLTVT.

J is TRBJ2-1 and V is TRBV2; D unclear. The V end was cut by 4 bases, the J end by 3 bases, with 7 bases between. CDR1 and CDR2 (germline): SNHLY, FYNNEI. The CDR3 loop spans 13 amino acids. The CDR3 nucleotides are TGTGCCAGCAGTGGCACCCGCTACAATGAGCAGTTCTTC. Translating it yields CASSGTRYNEQFF.